These 30 T cell receptor beta chains came from one sample sequenced in a study of blood T cells in healthy people across ages (dated by TCRdb to 2014 to 2015). Receptors were amplified or captured by 5' RACE. Instrument used: Illumina HiSeq 2500. A second PCR of about 7 to 12 cycles was run with a J-beta primer mix and a sample-barcoded 5' primer. TCRdb reran the public reads through fastp at Q25 and MiXCR, keeping productive beta chains. Identical CDR3 proteins give one entry, which carries the most common genes and DNA. The sample table contains 540,000 or so distinct CDR3 sequences; only one count was recorded for about 25% of them. The ten largest make up roughly 20% of the sample. Sequencing was done on a sample of blood. The receptors here all came from a woman between 65 and 79 years old in good health.

J is TRBJ1-2 and V is TRBV10-3, with TRBD1 matching over 10 bases. The CDR3 contains 16 residues. CDR1 and CDR2 from the germline V gene are ENHRY and SYGVKD. V lost 10 bases to trimming and J lost 7 bases; unmatched junction nucleotides: 18. CDR3 loop: CATATGTGAALGGYTF. The CDR3 DNA is TGTGCCACCGCAACCGGGACAGGGGCTGCGTTAGGTGGCTACACCTTC.

This clonotype was seen many times. The rearrangement links TRBV29-1 to TRBJ2-5; D possibly corresponds to TRBD2 (6 bases). Germline loops: CDR1 SQVTM, CDR2 ANQGSEA. Between the trimmed V and J ends, which lost 0 bases and 10 bases, there was a span of 15 bases. This CDR3 comprises 13 residues. The CDR3 loop reads CSVEEDGGRGQYF. For the CDR3, the DNA is TGCAGCGTTGAAGAGGACGGGGGTAGGGGCCAGTACTTC.

This clonotype was observed at least ten times. The chain joins TRBV20-1 to TRBJ2-7; the D gene is possibly TRBD2 (6 bases). Trimming removed 3 bases from V and 0 bases from J, with 15 bases in between. CDR1 is DFQATT, CDR2 SNEGSKA, per germline (reference sequence). This CDR3 is 15 amino acids long. The CDR3 loop is CSASGGLRSSYEQYF. The DNA for the CDR3 is TGCAGTGCTAGTGGAGGGCTGAGGAGCTCCTACGAGCAGTACTTC.

This clonotype appeared a few times. CDR3 bases: TGCGCCAGCAGCCAAGAGCGGAACCCCTACGAGCAGTACTTC. Translated, it gives CASSQERNPYEQYF. The rearrangement uses TRBV4-1 and TRBJ2-7, with D unresolved. This CDR3 is 14 amino acids long. V was cut by 0 bases and J by 2 bases, with 8 bases left in between. Germline V CDR1 and CDR2: MGHRA, YSYEKL.

CDR3 DNA sequence: TGCAGCGTTGGAGACAGGGTAACAGATACGCAGTATTTT. It encodes CSVGDRVTDTQYF. The V and J genes are TRBV29-1 and TRBJ2-3; TRBD1 matches at 7 bases. In germline, CDR1 is SQVTM, CDR2 ANQGSEA. The CDR3 totals 13 residues. Trimming cost V 4 bases and J 3 bases; bases outside gene matches: 4.

This clonotype appeared many times. The V gene is TRBV10-3, the J gene TRBJ2-7, with 8 bases fitting TRBD1. Trimming cost V 4 bases and J 1 base; bases outside gene matches: 6. CDR3 length: 15 residues. CDR1 is ENHRY and CDR2 is SYGVKD in the germline V gene. The chain's CDR3 is CAISAGQGLSYEQYF. The DNA of the CDR3 is TGTGCCATCAGTGCTGGACAGGGATTATCCTACGAGCAGTACTTC.

This clonotype was observed a few times. The V gene is TRBV5-1, the J gene TRBJ2-3; D gene unclear. This CDR3 is 14 amino acids long. With 0 bases removed from V and 4 bases from J, the gap between germline ends came to 9 bases. The germline gives CDR1 SGHRS, CDR2 YFSETQ. The DNA of the CDR3 is TGCGCCAGCAGCTTGGGGGATTCAGCAGATACGCAGTATTTT. Its protein product is CASSLGDSADTQYF.

V and J are TRBV6-6 and TRBJ2-1, with D unresolved. Trimming took 7 bases from V and 1 from J, leaving 11 bases between them. The length of the CDR3 is 14 residues. Germline V CDR1 and CDR2: MNHNY, SVGAGI (reference sequence). The CDR3 here is CASKLEISYNEQFF. Here the CDR3 DNA reads TGTGCCAGCAAACTGGAGATTTCCTACAATGAGCAGTTCTTC.

As for this clonotype: Without the conserved terminal phenylalanine or tryptophan, this CDR3 likely stems from a read error. The V and J genes are TRBV20-1 and TRBJ2-7; either TRBD1 or TRBD2 may fit D (5 bases each). Germline V gene sequence: CDR1 DFQATT, CDR2 SNEGSKA (reference sequence). Trimming pared 4 bases from V and 3 bases from J, leaving 10 bases between. This CDR3 is built from 12 residues. DNA of the CDR3: TGCAGTGCTACTCCGGGGCTCTACGAGCAGTACCTC. Translating it yields CSATPGLYEQYL.

This CDR3 reads CASSQGRAWEKLFF. In DNA form, the CDR3 reads TGTGCCAGCAGCCAAGGGCGCGCATGGGAAAAACTGTTTTTT. The V call is TRBV4-2, the J call TRBJ1-4; D not certain. The germline CDR1 and CDR2 sequences are LGHNA and YNFKEQ. CDR3 length: 14 residues. The germline V and J ends were trimmed by 1 base and 8 bases, with 11 bases remaining between them.

The table lists this clonotype with a few counts. This chain uses TRBV29-1 with TRBJ2-6; 8 nucleotides align to TRBD1. CDR3 length: 20 residues. Germline CDR1 is SQVTM and CDR2 is ANQGSEA. The J segment lost 1 base and the V segment lost 5 bases, leaving 19 bases of the junction unmatched. The CDR3 here is CSVPLKEGRGLSSGANVLTF. The CDR3, as DNA: TGCAGCGTTCCCCTAAAAGAGGGCAGGGGGCTGAGTTCTGGGGCCAACGTCCTGACTTTC.

The rearrangement joins TRBV20-1 to TRBJ2-3; 10 bases align to TRBD2. CDR3 length: 15 amino acids. Germline V lookup: CDR1 DFQATT, CDR2 SNEGSKA (reference sequence). The V and J ends lost 6 bases and 5 bases, in that order; junction bases with no gene match: 11. DNA of the CDR3: TGCAGTGCCCTAACTAGCGGGGATTTGTTAGATACGCAGTATTTT. It codes for CSALTSGDLLDTQYF.

The J gene is TRBJ2-5, the V gene TRBV4-3, with 8 bases aligning to TRBD2. The J call may be incorrect, as the DNA end agrees better with TRBJ2-7. Germline assignment: CDR1 LGHNA and CDR2 YSLEER. This CDR3 has 16 amino acids. CDR3 DNA sequence: TGCGCCAGCAGCCAAGAGTTTGGACGGGGGGGCTACGAGCAGTACTTC. Encoded protein: CASSQEFGRGGYEQYF.

This clonotype was observed a handful of times. The chain links TRBV20-1 to TRBJ2-5; the D gene is possibly TRBD1 (5 bases). The J call may be mistaken, given a closer DNA end match to TRBJ2-7. Germline assignment: CDR1 DFQATT and CDR2 SNEGSKA (reference sequence). The CDR3 runs to 13 residues. The CDR3 DNA reads as TGCAGTGCTAGAGGCCCAGGGCGGTACGAGCAGTACTTC. This encodes CSARGPGRYEQYF.

This chain connects TRBV12-3 or TRBV12-4 to TRBJ1-2; D is undetermined. V was trimmed by 6 bases and J by 3 bases, leaving 14 bases between them. This CDR3 spans 14 amino acids. CDR3 DNA sequence: TGTGCCAGCAGCCGGAACGAGTGGGACTATGGCTACACCTTC. This gives the protein CASSRNEWDYGYTF.

The chain couples TRBV9 to TRBJ2-1, with D possibly being TRBD1 or TRBD2 (5 bases each). The CDR3 has 13 amino acids. The germline V and J ends were trimmed by 3 bases and 5 bases, with 9 bases remaining between them. Per the germline V gene, CDR1 is SGDLS and CDR2 is YYNGEE. CDR3 residues: CASSGRDHNEQFF. CDR3 DNA sequence: TGTGCCAGCAGCGGACGGGACCACAATGAGCAGTTCTTC.

A few counts support this clonotype. The chain is built from TRBV9 and TRBJ1-4, with TRBD1 matching 11 bases. J lost 8 bases, V lost 4 bases, and 4 bases had no gene match. Germline-derived CDR1 and CDR2 are SGDLS and YYNGEE. This CDR3 has 14 residues. CDR3 DNA: TGTGCCAGCAGCACAGGACAGGGGGCAGAAAAACTGTTTTTT. This codes for CASSTGQGAEKLFF.

This clonotype was counted between two and nine times. The J gene is TRBJ2-7, the V gene TRBV12-3 or TRBV12-4, with a possible D match to TRBD1 (6 bases). The CDR3 totals 14 residues. V was clipped by 6 bases and J by 2 bases, with 14 bases between them. CDR3 nucleotides: TGTGCCAGCAGAAGGGACAACTTTGCCTACGAGCAGTACTTC. Its translation is CASRRDNFAYEQYF.

This clonotype was detected a few times. The DNA for the CDR3 is TGTGCCAGCAGCTTAGTACAGGGAGTGAGGAACACCATATATTTT. Its translation is CASSLVQGVRNTIYF. The chain carries TRBV7-2 and TRBJ1-3; D perhaps matches TRBD1 (6 bases). The CDR3 is 15 residues long. Between the trimmed V and J ends, which lost 1 base and 7 bases, there was a span of 14 bases. The germline CDR1 and CDR2 sequences are SGHTA and FQGNSA.

The J gene is TRBJ2-5, the V gene TRBV3-1; D is uncertain. The CDR3 consists of 13 residues. The germline gives CDR1 LGHDT, CDR2 YNNKEL (reference sequence). V was pared by 4 bases and J by 3 bases, with 9 bases between. The DNA for the CDR3 is TGTGCCAGCAGCCTCCGGGCTAAAGAGACCCAGTACTTC. Translated, it gives CASSLRAKETQYF.

This chain uses TRBV7-2 with TRBJ2-2; no reliable D call. The germline V and J ends were trimmed by 0 bases and 0 bases, with 5 bases remaining between them. Germline lookup yields CDR1 SGHTA and CDR2 FQGNSA. This CDR3 contains 15 residues. CDR3: CASSLAVANTGELFF. Here the CDR3 DNA reads TGTGCCAGCAGCTTAGCGGTAGCGAACACCGGGGAGCTGTTTTTT.

The J gene is TRBJ2-5, the V gene TRBV4-2; D possibly uses TRBD1 or TRBD2 (5 bases each). Germline CDR1 is LGHNA and CDR2 is YNFKEQ. With 4 bases removed from V and 4 bases from J, the gap between germline ends came to 16 bases. The CDR3 is 15 amino acids. CDR3 sequence reads: CASSRDSGRRETQYF. The CDR3 region has the DNA TGTGCCAGCAGCCGAGACTCAGGGAGACGAGAGACCCAGTACTTC.

The chain recombines TRBV20-1 with TRBJ1-2; D is uncertain. This CDR3 comprises 11 residues. V lost 7 bases to trimming and J lost 4 bases, with 10 bases between them. CDR1 is DFQATT, CDR2 SNEGSKA, per germline (reference sequence). Here the CDR3 DNA reads TGCAGTGTCGGGGTGGGCTATGGCTACACCTTC. This encodes CSVGVGYGYTF.

DNA for the CDR3: TGTGCCAGCAGTTCGTCCGGGACAGGGAACGACTATGGCTACACCTTC. This gives the protein CASSSSGTGNDYGYTF. The V and J genes are TRBV12-3 or TRBV12-4 and TRBJ1-2, with TRBD1 matching 9 bases. V dropped 4 bases and J dropped 3; count of bases not matched to a gene: 9. CDR3 length equals 16 residues.

The chain combines TRBV5-1 with TRBJ1-1; 7 nucleotides line up with TRBD1. The CDR3 extends over 14 amino acids. V lost 7 bases, J lost 1 base, and 7 bases stayed unmatched. Looked up from germline, CDR1 is SGHRS and CDR2 is YFSETQ. The CDR3 loop is CASGETGPNTEAFF. CDR3 DNA sequence: TGCGCCAGCGGCGAGACAGGGCCGAACACTGAAGCTTTCTTT. The complete variable domain, with remaining parts taken from reference TRBV5-1 and TRBJ1-1, reads KAGVTQTPRYLIKTRGQQVTLSCSPISGHRSVSWYQQTPGQGLQFLFEYFSETQRNKGNFPGRFSGRQFSNSRSEMNVSTLELGDSALYLCASGETGPNTEAFFGQGTRLTVV.

This clonotype was detected only a few times. The rearrangement links TRBV7-9 to TRBJ1-3; no clear D. Deletions cut 3 bases from V and 8 bases from J, with 20 bases between. The germline V gene has CDR1 SEHNR and CDR2 FQNEAQ (reference sequence). This CDR3 is built from 16 residues. CDR3 protein: CASSLSPADGMDTIYF. The DNA of the CDR3 is TGTGCCAGCAGCTTGAGCCCCGCGGATGGGATGGACACCATATATTTT. Full variable domain (rest looked up from reference TRBV7-9 and TRBJ1-3): DTGVSQNPRHKITKRGQNVTFRCDPISEHNRLYWYRQTLGQGPEFLTYFQNEAQLEKSRLLSDRFSAERPKGSFSTLEIQRTEQGDSAMYLCASSLSPADGMDTIYFGEGSWLTVV.

This chain joins TRBV29-1 and TRBJ1-4; weak D call: TRBD1 (6 bases). This CDR3 is 13 amino acids long. Per the germline V gene, CDR1 is SQVTM and CDR2 is ANQGSEA. With 3 bases removed from V and 8 bases from J, the gap between germline ends came to 13 bases. This CDR3 reads CSVEYRVGEKLFF. CDR3 bases: TGCAGCGTTGAGTACAGGGTAGGGGAAAAACTGTTTTTT.

Only a few counts were recorded for this clonotype. A read error may account for a junction end that differs from germline. The chain couples TRBV19 to TRBJ1-3; TRBD1 is a possible D gene (5 bases). The germline gives CDR1 LNHDA, CDR2 SQIVND (reference sequence). This CDR3 has 15 residues. The CDR3 sequence is CASSSGGASGNTIYF. The CDR3 DNA is TGTGCCAGTAGTTCCGGGGGTGCTTCTGGGAACACCATATATTTT. Full variable domain (missing parts from reference TRBV19 and TRBJ1-3): DGGITQSPKYLFRKEGQNVTLSCEQNLNHDAMYWYRQDPGQGLRLIYYSQIVNDFQKGDIAEGYSVSREKKESFPLTVTSAQKNPTAFYLCASSSGGASGNTIYFGEGSWLTVV.

The V and J genes are TRBV3-1 and TRBJ2-5; TRBD1 matches at 7 bases. V was clipped by 6 bases and J by 5 bases; unmatched bases: 3. The CDR3 is 12 amino acids. Germline V gives CDR1 LGHDT, CDR2 YNNKEL (reference sequence). CDR3 in amino acids: CASRSRGETQYF. The CDR3 coding sequence is TGTGCCAGCAGGTCCAGGGGGGAGACCCAGTACTTC.

The chain has TRBV7-2 and TRBJ2-1; 13 bases line up with TRBD2. CDR1 and CDR2 (germline): SGHTA, FQGNSA. The J segment lost 7 bases and the V segment lost 7 bases, leaving 1 base of the junction unmatched. The CDR3 loop spans 13 amino acids. CDR3 protein: CASKLAGGNEQFF. The CDR3 nucleotides read TGTGCCAGCAAACTAGCGGGGGGGAATGAGCAGTTCTTC.